The source of this T cell receptor beta chain is a study of control samples from healthy donors and cancer patients. The CDR3 loop spans 14 amino acids. Germline values: CDR1 LNHDA, CDR2 SQIVND (reference sequence). With 5 bases removed from V and 0 bases from J, the gap between germline ends came to 7 bases. The data were produced by immunoSEQ multiplex PCR, yet TCRdb's version contains in-frame clones alone and is incomplete. This sample has about 140,000 clones, with about 90% found just once. The TCR was taken from a man aged 18-30 years in good health. Sequenced material: blood. This sequence joins TRBV19 and TRBJ1-4; no definite D call. The chain's CDR3 is CASSSTATNEKLFF. The DNA for the CDR3 is TGTGCCAGTAGTTCGACGGCAACTAATGAAAAACTGTTTTTT.